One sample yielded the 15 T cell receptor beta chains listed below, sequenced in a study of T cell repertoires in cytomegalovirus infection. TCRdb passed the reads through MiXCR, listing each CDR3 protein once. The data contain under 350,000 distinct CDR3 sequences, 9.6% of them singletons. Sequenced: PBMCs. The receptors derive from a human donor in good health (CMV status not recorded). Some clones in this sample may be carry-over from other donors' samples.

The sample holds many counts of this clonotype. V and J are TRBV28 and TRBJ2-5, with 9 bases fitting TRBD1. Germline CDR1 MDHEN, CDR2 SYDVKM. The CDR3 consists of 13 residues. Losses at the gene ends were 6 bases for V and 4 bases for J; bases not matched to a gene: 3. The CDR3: CASSTGGVETQYF. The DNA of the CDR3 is TGTGCCAGCAGCACAGGGGGCGTAGAGACCCAGTACTTC.

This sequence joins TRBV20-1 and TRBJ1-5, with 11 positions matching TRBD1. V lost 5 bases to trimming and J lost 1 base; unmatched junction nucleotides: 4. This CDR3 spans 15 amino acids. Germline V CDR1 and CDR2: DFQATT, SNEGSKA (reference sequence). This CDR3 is CSAPGTGGSNQPQHF. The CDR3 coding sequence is TGCAGTGCTCCTGGGACAGGGGGAAGCAATCAGCCCCAGCATTTT.

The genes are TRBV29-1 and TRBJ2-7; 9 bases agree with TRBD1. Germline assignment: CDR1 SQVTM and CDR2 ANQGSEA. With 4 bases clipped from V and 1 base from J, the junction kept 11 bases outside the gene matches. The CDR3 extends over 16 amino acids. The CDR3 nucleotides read TGCAGCGTTGCCCAAGGGACAGGGCATATTTCCTACGAGCAGTACTTC. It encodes CSVAQGTGHISYEQYF.

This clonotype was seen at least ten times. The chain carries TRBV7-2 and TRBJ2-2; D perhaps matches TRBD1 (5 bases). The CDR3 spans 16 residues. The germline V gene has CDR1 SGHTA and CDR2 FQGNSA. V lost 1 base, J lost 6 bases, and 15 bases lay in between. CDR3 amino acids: CASSLVWGEISGELFF. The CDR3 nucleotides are TGTGCCAGCAGCTTAGTATGGGGCGAGATCTCCGGGGAGCTGTTTTTT. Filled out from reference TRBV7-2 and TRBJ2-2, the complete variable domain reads GAGVSQSPSNKVTEKGKDVELRCDPISGHTALYWYRQSLGQGLEFLIYFQGNSAPDKSGLPSDRFSAERTGGSVSTLTIQRTQQEDSAVYLCASSLVWGEISGELFFGEGSRLTVL.

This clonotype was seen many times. CDR3 nucleotide sequence: TGTGCCAGCACAGGACAGGGAGGCTACAATGAGCAGTTCTTC. Its translation: CASTGQGGYNEQFF. This sequence joins TRBV2 and TRBJ2-1; 8 bases match TRBD1. CDR3 length: 14 amino acids. Trimming removed 7 bases from V and 3 bases from J; junction bases left unmatched: 5. The germline V gene encodes CDR1 SNHLY and CDR2 FYNNEI.

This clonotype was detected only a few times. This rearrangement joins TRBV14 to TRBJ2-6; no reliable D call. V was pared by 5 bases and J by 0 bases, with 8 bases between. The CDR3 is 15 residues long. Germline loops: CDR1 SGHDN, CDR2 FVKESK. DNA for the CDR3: TGTGCCAGCAGCGTATCAGCCTCTGGGGCCAACGTCCTGACTTTC. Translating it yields CASSVSASGANVLTF.

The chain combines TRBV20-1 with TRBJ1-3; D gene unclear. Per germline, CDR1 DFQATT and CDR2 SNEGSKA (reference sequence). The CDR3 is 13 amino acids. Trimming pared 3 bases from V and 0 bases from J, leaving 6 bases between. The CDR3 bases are TGCAGTGCTAGCCCGAACTCTGGAAACACCATATATTTT. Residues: CSASPNSGNTIYF.

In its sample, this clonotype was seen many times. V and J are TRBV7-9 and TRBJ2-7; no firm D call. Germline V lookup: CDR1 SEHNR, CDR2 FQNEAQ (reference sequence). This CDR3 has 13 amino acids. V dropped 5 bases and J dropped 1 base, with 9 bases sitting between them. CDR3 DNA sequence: TGTGCCAGCAGCCGAACGCCGTCCTACGAGCAGTACTTC. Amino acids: CASSRTPSYEQYF.

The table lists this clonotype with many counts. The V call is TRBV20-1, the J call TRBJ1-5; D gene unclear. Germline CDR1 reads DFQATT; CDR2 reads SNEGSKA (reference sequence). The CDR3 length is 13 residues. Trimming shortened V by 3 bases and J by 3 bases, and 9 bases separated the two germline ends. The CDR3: CSASVFTNQPQHF. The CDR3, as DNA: TGCAGTGCTAGTGTGTTTACCAATCAGCCCCAGCATTTT.

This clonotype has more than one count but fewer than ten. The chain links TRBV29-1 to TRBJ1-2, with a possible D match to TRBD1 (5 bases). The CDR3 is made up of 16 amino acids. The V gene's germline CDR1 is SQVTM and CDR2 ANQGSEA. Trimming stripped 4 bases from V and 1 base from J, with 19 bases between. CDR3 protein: CSVVSLSTDYNYGYTF. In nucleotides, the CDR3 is TGCAGCGTTGTCAGCCTATCGACAGATTATAACTATGGCTACACCTTC.

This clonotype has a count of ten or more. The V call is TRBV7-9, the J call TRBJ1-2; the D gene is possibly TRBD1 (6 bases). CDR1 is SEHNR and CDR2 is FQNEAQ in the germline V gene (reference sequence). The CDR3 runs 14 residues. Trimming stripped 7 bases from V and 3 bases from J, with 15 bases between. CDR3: CASIPAPGDYGYTF. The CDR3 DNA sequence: TGTGCCAGCATCCCCGCCCCAGGGGACTATGGCTACACCTTC.

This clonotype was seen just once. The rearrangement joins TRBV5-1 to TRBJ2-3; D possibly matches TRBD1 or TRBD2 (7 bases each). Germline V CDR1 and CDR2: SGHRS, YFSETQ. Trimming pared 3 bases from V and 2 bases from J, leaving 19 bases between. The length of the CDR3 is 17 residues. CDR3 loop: CASSSLQGGLLTDTQYF. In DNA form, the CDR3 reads TGCGCCAGCAGCTCTCTTCAGGGGGGGCTTCTCACAGATACGCAGTATTTT. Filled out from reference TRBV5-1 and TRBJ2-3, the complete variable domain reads KAGVTQTPRYLIKTRGQQVTLSCSPISGHRSVSWYQQTPGQGLQFLFEYFSETQRNKGNFPGRFSGRQFSNSRSEMNVSTLELGDSALYLCASSSLQGGLLTDTQYFGPGTRLTVL.

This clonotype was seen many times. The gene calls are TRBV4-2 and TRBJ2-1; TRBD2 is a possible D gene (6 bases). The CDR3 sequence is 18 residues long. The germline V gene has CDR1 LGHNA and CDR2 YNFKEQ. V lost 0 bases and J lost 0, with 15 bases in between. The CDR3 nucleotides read TGTGCCAGCAGCCAAGATGGTTCTAGCGTTAGCTCCTACAATGAGCAGTTCTTC. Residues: CASSQDGSSVSSYNEQFF.

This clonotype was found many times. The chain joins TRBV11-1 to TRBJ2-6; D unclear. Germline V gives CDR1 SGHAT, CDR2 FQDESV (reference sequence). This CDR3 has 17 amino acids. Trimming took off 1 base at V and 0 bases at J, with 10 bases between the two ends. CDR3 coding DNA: TGTGCCAGCAGCTTAGAACGGCAAATCTCTGGGGCCAACGTCCTGACTTTC. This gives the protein CASSLERQISGANVLTF.

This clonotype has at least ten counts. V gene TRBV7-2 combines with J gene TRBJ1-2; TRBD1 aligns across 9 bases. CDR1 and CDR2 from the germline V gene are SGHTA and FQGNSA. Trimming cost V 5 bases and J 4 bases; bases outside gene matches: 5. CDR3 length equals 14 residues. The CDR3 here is CASSITGGGYGYTF. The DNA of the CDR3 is TGTGCCAGCAGCATCACAGGGGGCGGCTATGGCTACACCTTC.